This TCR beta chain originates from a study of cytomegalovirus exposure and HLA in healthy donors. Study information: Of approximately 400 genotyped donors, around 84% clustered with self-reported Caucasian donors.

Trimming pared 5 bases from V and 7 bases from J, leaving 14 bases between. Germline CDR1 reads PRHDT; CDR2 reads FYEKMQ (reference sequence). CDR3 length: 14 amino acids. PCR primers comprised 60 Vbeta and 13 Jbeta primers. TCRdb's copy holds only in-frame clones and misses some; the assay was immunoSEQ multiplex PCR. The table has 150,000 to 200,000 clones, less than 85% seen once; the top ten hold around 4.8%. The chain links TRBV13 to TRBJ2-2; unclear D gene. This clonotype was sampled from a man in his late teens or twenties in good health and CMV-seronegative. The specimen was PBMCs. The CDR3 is CASSRLASFGELFF. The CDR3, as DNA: TGTGCCAGCAGCCGCCTTGCGTCGTTCGGGGAGCTGTTTTTT.